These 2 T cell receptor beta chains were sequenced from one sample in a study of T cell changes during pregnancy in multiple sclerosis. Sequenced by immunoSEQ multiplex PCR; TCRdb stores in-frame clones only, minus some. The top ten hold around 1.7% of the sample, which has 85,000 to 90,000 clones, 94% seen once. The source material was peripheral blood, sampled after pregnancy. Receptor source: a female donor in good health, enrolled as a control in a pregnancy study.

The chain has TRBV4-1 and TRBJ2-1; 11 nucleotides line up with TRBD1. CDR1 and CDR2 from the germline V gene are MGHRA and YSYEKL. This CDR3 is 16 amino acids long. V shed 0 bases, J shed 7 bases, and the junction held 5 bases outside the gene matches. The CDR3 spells CASSQEGTGGINEQFF. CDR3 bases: TGCGCCAGCAGCCAAGAAGGGACAGGGGGGATAAATGAGCAGTTCTTC.

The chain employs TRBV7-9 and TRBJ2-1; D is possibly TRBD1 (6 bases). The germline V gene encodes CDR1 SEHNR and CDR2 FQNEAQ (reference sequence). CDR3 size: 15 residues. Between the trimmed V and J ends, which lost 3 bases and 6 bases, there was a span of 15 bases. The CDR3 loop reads CASSFGGQNPNEQFF. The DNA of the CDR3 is TGTGCCAGCAGCTTCGGAGGACAGAACCCCAATGAGCAGTTCTTC. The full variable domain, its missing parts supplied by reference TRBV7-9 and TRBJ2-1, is DTGVSQNPRHKITKRGQNVTFRCDPISEHNRLYWYRQTLGQGPEFLTYFQNEAQLEKSRLLSDRFSAERPKGSFSTLEIQRTEQGDSAMYLCASSFGGQNPNEQFFGPGTRLTVL.